The rows below give T cell receptor beta chains drawn from one sample of a study of OX40 agonist ivuxolimab in advanced cancers. The repertoire was sequenced with immunoSEQ multiplex PCR; TCRdb's copy has only in-frame clones and lacks some. This table holds around 20,000 clones, about 80% found once. The material was CD4+ or CD8+ T cells sorted from blood, obtained in a trial of the OX40 agonist ivuxolimab. The receptors originated from an adult with an advanced solid tumor such as melanoma, head and neck, liver or kidney cancer. CDR3s include the opening cysteine and the closing phenylalanine or tryptophan.

j_gene: TRBJ2-1; v_gene: TRBV9; CDR3aa: CASSVSIAGVSNEQFF
j_gene: TRBJ2-2; v_gene: TRBV27; CDR3aa: CASSVRQGVTGELFF
j_gene: TRBJ1-1; v_gene: TRBV5-1; CDR3aa: CASKETDSLNTEAFF
j_gene: TRBJ2-2; v_gene: TRBV11-3; CDR3aa: CASSLGGVGTGELFF
j_gene: TRBJ2-5; v_gene: TRBV9; CDR3aa: CASSASSTGETQYF
j_gene: TRBJ1-1; v_gene: TRBV29-1; CDR3aa: CSVGNRARGNTEAFF
j_gene: TRBJ1-3; v_gene: TRBV5-1; CDR3aa: CASSPDDRISGNTIYF
j_gene: TRBJ1-4; v_gene: TRBV28; CDR3aa: CATRRPGQAREKLFF
j_gene: TRBJ1-4; v_gene: TRBV18; CDR3aa: CASSPQFNEKLFF
j_gene: TRBJ2-1; v_gene: TRBV7-3; CDR3aa: CASSPGEGANNEQFF
j_gene: TRBJ1-6; v_gene: TRBV28; CDR3aa: CASRRQNFLGNSPLHF
j_gene: TRBJ2-4; v_gene: TRBV6-1; CDR3aa: CASSEEGRGTKNIQYF
j_gene: TRBJ2-2; v_gene: TRBV7-8; CDR3aa: CASSDRRLAGNTGELFF
j_gene: TRBJ2-3; v_gene: TRBV7-6; CDR3aa: CASSLSMSGGTDTQYF
j_gene: TRBJ2-3; v_gene: TRBV27; CDR3aa: CASVRGNTQYF
j_gene: TRBJ1-1; v_gene: TRBV6-1; CDR3aa: CASPGRSYTEAFF
j_gene: TRBJ1-5; v_gene: TRBV5-1; CDR3aa: CASSLRGMGDRPQHF
j_gene: TRBJ2-1; v_gene: TRBV5-1; CDR3aa: CASSLEAGGFNEQFF
j_gene: TRBJ2-1; v_gene: TRBV19; CDR3aa: CASSPPRVGNEQFF
j_gene: TRBJ2-1; v_gene: TRBV5-1; CDR3aa: CASSRSSSVHEQFF